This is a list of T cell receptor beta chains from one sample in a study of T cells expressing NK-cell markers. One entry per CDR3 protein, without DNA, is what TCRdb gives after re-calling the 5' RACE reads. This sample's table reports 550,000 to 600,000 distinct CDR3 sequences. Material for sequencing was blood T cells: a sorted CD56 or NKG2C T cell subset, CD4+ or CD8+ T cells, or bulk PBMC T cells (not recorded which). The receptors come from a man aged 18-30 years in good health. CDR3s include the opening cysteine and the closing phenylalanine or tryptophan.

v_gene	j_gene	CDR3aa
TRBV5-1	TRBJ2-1	CASSWDTTGTNEQFF
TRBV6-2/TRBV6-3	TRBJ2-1	CASSFDRGRGSTYNEQFF
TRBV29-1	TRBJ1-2	CSVARVQNGYTF
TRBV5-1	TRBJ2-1	CASSLRTDRGDEQFF
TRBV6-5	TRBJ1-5	CATGGQGNQPQHF
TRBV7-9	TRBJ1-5	CASSPCPPQHF
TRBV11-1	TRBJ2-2	CASSFSSGRTRGTGELFF
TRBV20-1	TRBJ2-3	CSATGQGPDTQYF
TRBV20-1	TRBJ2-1	CSANPRLAGRLEQFF
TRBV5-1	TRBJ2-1	CASSPLTSGTSEQFF
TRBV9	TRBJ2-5	CASSPGPRQSGETQYF
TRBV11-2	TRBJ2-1	CASSSGGLAGDSVQFF
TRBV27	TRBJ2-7	CASSLLRDSYTYEQYF
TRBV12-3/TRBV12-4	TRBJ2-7	CASSFLTGASYEQYF
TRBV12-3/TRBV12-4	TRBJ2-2	CASSGGSLNTGELFF
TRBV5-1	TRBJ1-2	CASSLGAGSESYTF
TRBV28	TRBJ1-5	CASSFGSYSNQPQHF
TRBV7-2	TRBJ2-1	CASSLENSGFYNEQFF